These 15 T cell receptor beta chains were sequenced from one sample in a study of T cell responses to AZD1222 COVID-19 vaccine. The table came from immunoSEQ multiplex PCR; TCRdb's copy has only in-frame clones and leaves some out. The table shows tens of thousands of clones, with around nine tenths occurring only once. Material: peripheral blood, obtained on day 0 of AZD1222 vaccination. These receptors originate from an adult in good health.

The V call is TRBV5-1, the J call TRBJ2-7; TRBD1 is a possible D gene (7 bases). Trimming removed 2 bases at V and 0 bases at J, with 18 bases between. This CDR3 comprises 17 residues. The germline V gene has CDR1 SGHRS and CDR2 YFSETQ. The CDR3 loop reads CASSLLFAQGGSYEQYF. The DNA for the CDR3 is TGCGCCAGCAGCTTATTGTTCGCGCAGGGGGGCTCCTACGAGCAGTACTTC.

The chain has TRBV19 and TRBJ1-5; 8 nucleotides match TRBD1. Trimming removed 8 bases from V and 3 bases from J; junction bases left unmatched: 6. Per germline, CDR1 LNHDA and CDR2 SQIVND (reference sequence). The CDR3 has 14 amino acids. In DNA form, the CDR3 reads TGTGCCAGTTTAATCCAGGGGGCCAATCAGCCCCAGCATTTT. Protein sequence: CASLIQGANQPQHF.

The gene calls are TRBV6-5 and TRBJ1-1; possibly TRBD1 for D (6 bases). The germline CDR1 and CDR2 sequences are MNHEY and SVGAGI. CDR3 size: 13 residues. Trimming took 5 bases from V and 5 from J, leaving 12 bases between them. CDR3 nucleotide sequence: TGTGCCAGCAGTCGCGACAGGATAACTGAAGCTTTCTTT. It codes for CASSRDRITEAFF.

The chain carries TRBV5-1 and TRBJ1-1; D is possibly TRBD1 (5 bases). The V end lost 2 bases, the J end lost 4 bases, and 15 bases lay between the germline ends. CDR1 is SGHRS, CDR2 YFSETQ, per germline. The CDR3 has 15 amino acids. As DNA, the CDR3 is TGCGCCAGCAGCTTCAACCAGGGTGAGGGCACTGAAGCTTTCTTT. Translation: CASSFNQGEGTEAFF.

The chain employs TRBV9 and TRBJ1-1; 9 nucleotides align to TRBD1. Trimming cost V 5 bases and J 1 base; bases outside gene matches: 3. Germline V CDR1 and CDR2: SGDLS, YYNGEE. The CDR3 has 14 amino acids. The CDR3 spells CASSQGQGNTEAFF. The DNA of the CDR3 is TGTGCCAGCAGTCAGGGACAGGGGAACACTGAAGCTTTCTTT.

The CDR3: CASRPGTGGTEAFF. DNA for the CDR3: TGTGCCAGCAGACCCGGGACAGGGGGCACTGAAGCTTTCTTT. V is TRBV6-1 and J is TRBJ1-1; 11 nucleotides line up with TRBD1. This CDR3 is built from 14 residues. Germline V gives CDR1 MNHNS, CDR2 SASEGT. V lost 6 bases, J lost 4 bases, and 4 bases stayed unmatched.

This chain uses TRBV6-5 with TRBJ2-5; TRBD1 is a possible D gene (6 bases). Trimming stripped 7 bases from V and 5 bases from J, with 17 bases between. The length of the CDR3 is 14 residues. Germline-derived CDR1 and CDR2 are MNHEY and SVGAGI. As DNA, the CDR3 is TGTGCCAGCACTACCAGGGGTACCGTGGAGACCCAGTACTTC. Residues: CASTTRGTVETQYF.

The chain links TRBV2 to TRBJ1-5; 7 nucleotides match TRBD1. The trim removed 5 bases at V and 7 bases at J, leaving 5 bases unmatched. This CDR3 is built from 13 residues. Per germline, CDR1 SNHLY and CDR2 FYNNEI. In DNA, the CDR3 is TGTGCCAGCAGTCGACAGGGAGGCCAGCCCCAGCATTTT. This codes for CASSRQGGQPQHF.

The chain employs TRBV4-1 and TRBJ2-1; a possible D gene is TRBD1 (6 bases). CDR3 size: 15 residues. Germline lookup yields CDR1 MGHRA and CDR2 YSYEKL. V was pared by 5 bases and J by 2 bases, with 13 bases between. CDR3 bases: TGCGCCAGCAGCGATAGACAGGATACCTACAATGAGCAGTTCTTC. As protein: CASSDRQDTYNEQFF.

This clone was detected a few times. This sequence joins TRBV21-1 and TRBJ1-2. TRBV21-1 is a pseudogene segment. The CDR3 has 12 residues. CDR3 sequence reads: CASRGLNYGYTF. In DNA form, the CDR3 reads TGTGCCAGCCGGGGGTTGAACTATGGCTACACCTTC.

The genes are TRBV9 and TRBJ2-3; D is unclear. CDR1 is SGDLS, CDR2 YYNGEE, per germline. V lost 2 bases and J 1 base, leaving 23 bases between the germline ends. The CDR3 is 19 amino acids. The CDR3 loop reads CASSVAPQVAAKGTDTQYF. The CDR3 DNA follows: TGTGCCAGCAGCGTTGCCCCCCAGGTAGCCGCTAAAGGCACAGATACGCAGTATTTT.

This chain connects TRBV18 to TRBJ1-3; D gene uncertain. The CDR3 totals 13 residues. Trimming took off 3 bases at V and 4 bases at J, with 7 bases between the two ends. Germline CDR1 and CDR2: KGHSH and LQKENI. The CDR3 DNA reads as TGTGCCAGCTCACCGAACTCCGGAAACACCATATATTTT. This translates into CASSPNSGNTIYF.

This rearrangement joins TRBV2 to TRBJ1-2; weak D call: TRBD1 (6 bases). Germline values: CDR1 SNHLY, CDR2 FYNNEI. With 0 bases removed from V and 2 bases from J, the gap between germline ends came to 10 bases. The CDR3 runs 15 residues. The DNA for the CDR3 is TGTGCCAGCAGTGAAGCGGGGGCAGGGAACTATGGCTACACCTTC. Its protein product is CASSEAGAGNYGYTF.

The chain has TRBV3-1 (or the pseudogene TRBV3-2) and TRBJ2-2; D unclear. Trimming cost V 2 bases and J 0 bases, with 7 bases left between them. Germline CDR1 and CDR2: LGHDT and YNNKEL (reference sequence). The CDR3 spans 15 residues. This CDR3 is CASSQWKSNTGELFF. CDR3 bases: TGTGCCAGCAGCCAATGGAAGTCGAACACCGGGGAGCTGTTTTTT.

The CDR3 region is CASSYPRGRGRETQYF. CDR3 nucleotide sequence: TGTGCCAGCAGTTACCCCCGGGGCAGGGGAAGAGAGACCCAGTACTTC. This chain joins TRBV6-5 and TRBJ2-5; possible D gene TRBD1, 6 bases. The CDR3 runs 16 residues. With 2 bases removed from V and 4 bases from J, the gap between germline ends came to 17 bases. Germline-derived CDR1 and CDR2 are MNHEY and SVGAGI.